This T cell receptor (beta chain) was recovered during a study of T cell repertoires in cytomegalovirus infection. The overall study: Use of recently identified HLA-C-restricted and well-studied HLA-B-restricted CMV epitopes was part of the study. Through public TCR beta signatures, both CMV infection and matching HLA type were indicated.

TCRdb passed the reads through MiXCR, listing each CDR3 protein once. The repertoire holds about 830,000 distinct CDR3 sequences, with approximately 29% as singletons. CDR3 length: 13 residues. Germline CDR1 and CDR2: SEHNR and FQNEAQ (reference sequence). V was cut by 6 bases and J by 9 bases, with 15 bases left in between. This clonotype was counted a few times. Its target is unknown. The study's findings and limits: There were HLA-C-restricted CMV-specific TCR beta clonotypes dominating the ex vivo response.

The V call is TRBV7-9, the J call TRBJ2-1; D call uncertain. The sequenced sample was cultured CD8+ T cells from PBMCs, obtained from culture after CMV antigen stimulation. The clonotype originates from a human donor in good health (CMV status not recorded). Some clones in this sample may be carry-over from other donors' samples. CDR3 nucleotide sequence: TGTGCCAGCAGTCCCGGTCAGAGCCGTGAGCAGTTCTTC. Protein: CASSPGQSREQFF.